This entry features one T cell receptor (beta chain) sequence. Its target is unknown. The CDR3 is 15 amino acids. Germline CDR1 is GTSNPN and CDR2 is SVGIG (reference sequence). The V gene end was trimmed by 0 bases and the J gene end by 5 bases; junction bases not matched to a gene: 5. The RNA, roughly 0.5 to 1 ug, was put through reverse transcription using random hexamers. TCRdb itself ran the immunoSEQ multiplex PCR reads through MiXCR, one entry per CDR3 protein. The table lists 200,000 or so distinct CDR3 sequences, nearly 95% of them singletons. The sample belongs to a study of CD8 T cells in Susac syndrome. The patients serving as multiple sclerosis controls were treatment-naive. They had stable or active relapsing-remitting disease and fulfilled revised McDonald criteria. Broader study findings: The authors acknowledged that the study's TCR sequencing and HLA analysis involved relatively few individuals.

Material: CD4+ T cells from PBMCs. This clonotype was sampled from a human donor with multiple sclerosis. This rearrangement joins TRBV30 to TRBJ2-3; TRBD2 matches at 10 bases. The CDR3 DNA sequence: TGTGCCTGGAGTGTAAATAGCGGGGGGAAAGATACGCAGTATTTT. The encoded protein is CAWSVNSGGKDTQYF.